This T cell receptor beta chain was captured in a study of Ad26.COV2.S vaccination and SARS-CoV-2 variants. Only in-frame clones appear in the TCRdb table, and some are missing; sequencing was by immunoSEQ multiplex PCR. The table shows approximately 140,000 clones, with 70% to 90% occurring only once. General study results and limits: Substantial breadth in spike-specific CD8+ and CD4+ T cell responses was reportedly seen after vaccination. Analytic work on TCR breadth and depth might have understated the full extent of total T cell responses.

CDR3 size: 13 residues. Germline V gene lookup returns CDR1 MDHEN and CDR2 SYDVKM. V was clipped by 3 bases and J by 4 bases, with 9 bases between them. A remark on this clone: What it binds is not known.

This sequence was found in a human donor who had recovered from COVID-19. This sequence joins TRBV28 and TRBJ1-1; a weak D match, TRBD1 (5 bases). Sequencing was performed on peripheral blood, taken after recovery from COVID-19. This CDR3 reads CASSFGGGTEAFF. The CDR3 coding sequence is TGTGCCAGCAGTTTTGGGGGGGGCACTGAAGCTTTCTTT.